This T cell receptor (beta chain) came from a study of T cell responses to AZD1222 COVID-19 vaccine listed by TCRdb under 2021. With regard to the full study: AZD1222 recipients whose second dose came at about 4 weeks and those whose second dose came at about 12 weeks were combined into one group, since spike-specific TCR depth and breadth did not differ between the two schedules. TCR sequencing was performed for 230 to 250 trial participants, of whom around 200 were given two doses of AZD1222 and 26 were given two doses of MenACWY control vaccine. Trial participants were enrolled into age subgroups of 18-55, 56-69 and 70-plus years, which contained approximately 150, 28 and 58 TCR-sequenced participants, respectively. What the authors observed across the whole study: After two AZD1222 doses, spike-specific TCR breadth and depth were significantly higher than at day 0 and than in MenACWY recipients. Participants were mostly white British, with more females than males. The authors suggested clonal diversity may have been underestimated. The vaccine-associated CD4 TCRs covered the entire spike protein, and the dominant responses fell in regions 160-218 and 743-854. Nearly half of unique spike-specific TCRs reportedly recognized epitopes outside regions mutated in the B.1.351 and B.1.1.7 variants. No day 14 peak-response samples were available, so repertoires were characterized only after the peak T cell response. Only five or six AZD1222 recipients were SARS-CoV-2 seropositive at baseline, limiting conclusions about previously exposed vaccinees. In the small 56-69-year group, the increase in depth fell short of significance, most likely because of low power.

According to the study, the label for this sample's time point signals: baseline before first vaccination. Vaccinee samples were obtained from the UK trials COV001 and COV002, which included a single-blind randomized controlled phase 2/3 trial of AZD1222 (ChAdOx1 nCoV-19) in healthy adults. For TCRbeta chain sequencing, PBMC samples were collected from trial participants at day 0 and at day 28 after the second dose. The CDR3 regions of human TCRbeta chains were analyzed by immunosequencing. The study's own analysis went as follows. TCRs in the repertoires were matched against a reference library of SARS-CoV-2-specific TCRs that had been generated with the MIRA antigen-specificity platform. Breadth meant the fraction of unique TCRs that were SARS-CoV-2-associated, whereas depth meant the fraction of total T cells that were SARS-CoV-2-associated. Each spike-specific TCR was assigned to its reactive spike region and to a CD4 or CD8 class using the MIRA data. Log10-transformed breadth and depth values were compared by one-way ANOVA with Sidak's multiple comparisons tests. Drawn from immuneACCESS, this table holds only the in-frame rearrangements with V and J called that TCRdb kept. Clones are partly lost; checked studies trace under half to an unresolved V gene and leave the rest unexplained. That table supplies the V and J calls and clone size; D and trimming were determined from the DNA. The sample data list about 100,000 clones, and about 85% of these were observed just once. Clones ranked in the top ten supply 1.8% of the sample.

As to this clone: Which antigen it targets is not known. No clone much larger than this one lies a single base away; base qualities are absent.

The sequenced sample was peripheral blood, obtained on day 0 of AZD1222 vaccination. The clonotype originates from an adult in good health.

The base sequence is TGTGCTAGTGGTTTGTCACTAGGTTTAGCCGGGGAGCTGTTTTTT. Its protein is CASGLSLGLAGELFF. Rearrangement joined TRBV12-5 to TRBJ2-2, with a weak D call of TRBD2 (5 bases match). From the cysteine up to the phenylalanine, the CDR3 has a length of 15 residues. Here the CDR3 DNA is all that survives: 45 bases in frame from base 1. The junction carries 13 bases between V and J, which are trimmed by 2 bases and 6 bases respectively. In the germline V gene, CDR1 corresponds to LGHNT and CDR2 to FRNRAP.